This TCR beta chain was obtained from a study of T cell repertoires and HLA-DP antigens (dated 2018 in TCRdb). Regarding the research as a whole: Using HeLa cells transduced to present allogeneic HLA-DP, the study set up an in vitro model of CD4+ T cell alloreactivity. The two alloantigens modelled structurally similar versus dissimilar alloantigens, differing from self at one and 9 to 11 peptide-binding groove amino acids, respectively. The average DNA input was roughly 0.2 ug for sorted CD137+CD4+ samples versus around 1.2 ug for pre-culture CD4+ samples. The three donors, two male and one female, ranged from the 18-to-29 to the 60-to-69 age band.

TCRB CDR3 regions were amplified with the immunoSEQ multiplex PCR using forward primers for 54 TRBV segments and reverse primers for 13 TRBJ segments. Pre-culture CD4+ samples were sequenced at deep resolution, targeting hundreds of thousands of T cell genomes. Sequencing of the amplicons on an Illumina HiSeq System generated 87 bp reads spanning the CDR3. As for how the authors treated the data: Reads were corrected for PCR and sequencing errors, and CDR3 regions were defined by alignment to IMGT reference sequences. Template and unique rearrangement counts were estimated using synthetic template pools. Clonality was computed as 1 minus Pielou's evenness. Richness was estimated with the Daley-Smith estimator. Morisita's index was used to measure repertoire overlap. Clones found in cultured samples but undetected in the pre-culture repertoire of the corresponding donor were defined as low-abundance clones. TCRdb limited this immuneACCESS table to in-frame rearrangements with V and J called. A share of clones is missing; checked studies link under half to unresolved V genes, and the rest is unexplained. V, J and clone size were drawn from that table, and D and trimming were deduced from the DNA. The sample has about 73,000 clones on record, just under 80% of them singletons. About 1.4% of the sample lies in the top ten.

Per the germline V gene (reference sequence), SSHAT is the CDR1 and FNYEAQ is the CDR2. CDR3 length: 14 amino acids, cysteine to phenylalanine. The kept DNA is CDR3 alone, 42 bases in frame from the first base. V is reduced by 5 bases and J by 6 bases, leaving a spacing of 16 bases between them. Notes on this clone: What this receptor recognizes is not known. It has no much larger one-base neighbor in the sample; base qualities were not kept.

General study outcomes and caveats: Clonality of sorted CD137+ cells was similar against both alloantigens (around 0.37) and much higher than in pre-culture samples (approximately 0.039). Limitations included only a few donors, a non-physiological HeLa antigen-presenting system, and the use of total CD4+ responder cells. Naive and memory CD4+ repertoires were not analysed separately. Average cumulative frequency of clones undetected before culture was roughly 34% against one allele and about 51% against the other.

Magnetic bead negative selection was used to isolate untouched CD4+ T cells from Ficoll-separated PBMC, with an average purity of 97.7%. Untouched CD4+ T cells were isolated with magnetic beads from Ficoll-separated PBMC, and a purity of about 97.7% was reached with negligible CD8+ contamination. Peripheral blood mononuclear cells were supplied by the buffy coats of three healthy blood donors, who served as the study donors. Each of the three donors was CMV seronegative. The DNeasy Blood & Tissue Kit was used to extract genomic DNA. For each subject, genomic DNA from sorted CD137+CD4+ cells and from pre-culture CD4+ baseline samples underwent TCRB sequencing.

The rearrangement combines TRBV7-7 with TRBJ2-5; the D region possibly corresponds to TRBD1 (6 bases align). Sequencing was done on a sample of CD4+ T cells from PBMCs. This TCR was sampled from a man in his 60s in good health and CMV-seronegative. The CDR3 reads CASSPLTGLKTQYF. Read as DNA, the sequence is TGTGCCAGCAGCCCACTTACAGGGTTGAAGACCCAGTACTTC. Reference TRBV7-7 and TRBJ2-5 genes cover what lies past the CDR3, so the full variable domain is GAGVSQSPRYKVTKRGQDVTLRCDPISSHATLYWYQQALGQGPEFLTYFNYEAQPDKSGLPSDRFSAERPEGSISTLTIQRTEQRDSAMYRCASSPLTGLKTQYFGPGTRLLVL.